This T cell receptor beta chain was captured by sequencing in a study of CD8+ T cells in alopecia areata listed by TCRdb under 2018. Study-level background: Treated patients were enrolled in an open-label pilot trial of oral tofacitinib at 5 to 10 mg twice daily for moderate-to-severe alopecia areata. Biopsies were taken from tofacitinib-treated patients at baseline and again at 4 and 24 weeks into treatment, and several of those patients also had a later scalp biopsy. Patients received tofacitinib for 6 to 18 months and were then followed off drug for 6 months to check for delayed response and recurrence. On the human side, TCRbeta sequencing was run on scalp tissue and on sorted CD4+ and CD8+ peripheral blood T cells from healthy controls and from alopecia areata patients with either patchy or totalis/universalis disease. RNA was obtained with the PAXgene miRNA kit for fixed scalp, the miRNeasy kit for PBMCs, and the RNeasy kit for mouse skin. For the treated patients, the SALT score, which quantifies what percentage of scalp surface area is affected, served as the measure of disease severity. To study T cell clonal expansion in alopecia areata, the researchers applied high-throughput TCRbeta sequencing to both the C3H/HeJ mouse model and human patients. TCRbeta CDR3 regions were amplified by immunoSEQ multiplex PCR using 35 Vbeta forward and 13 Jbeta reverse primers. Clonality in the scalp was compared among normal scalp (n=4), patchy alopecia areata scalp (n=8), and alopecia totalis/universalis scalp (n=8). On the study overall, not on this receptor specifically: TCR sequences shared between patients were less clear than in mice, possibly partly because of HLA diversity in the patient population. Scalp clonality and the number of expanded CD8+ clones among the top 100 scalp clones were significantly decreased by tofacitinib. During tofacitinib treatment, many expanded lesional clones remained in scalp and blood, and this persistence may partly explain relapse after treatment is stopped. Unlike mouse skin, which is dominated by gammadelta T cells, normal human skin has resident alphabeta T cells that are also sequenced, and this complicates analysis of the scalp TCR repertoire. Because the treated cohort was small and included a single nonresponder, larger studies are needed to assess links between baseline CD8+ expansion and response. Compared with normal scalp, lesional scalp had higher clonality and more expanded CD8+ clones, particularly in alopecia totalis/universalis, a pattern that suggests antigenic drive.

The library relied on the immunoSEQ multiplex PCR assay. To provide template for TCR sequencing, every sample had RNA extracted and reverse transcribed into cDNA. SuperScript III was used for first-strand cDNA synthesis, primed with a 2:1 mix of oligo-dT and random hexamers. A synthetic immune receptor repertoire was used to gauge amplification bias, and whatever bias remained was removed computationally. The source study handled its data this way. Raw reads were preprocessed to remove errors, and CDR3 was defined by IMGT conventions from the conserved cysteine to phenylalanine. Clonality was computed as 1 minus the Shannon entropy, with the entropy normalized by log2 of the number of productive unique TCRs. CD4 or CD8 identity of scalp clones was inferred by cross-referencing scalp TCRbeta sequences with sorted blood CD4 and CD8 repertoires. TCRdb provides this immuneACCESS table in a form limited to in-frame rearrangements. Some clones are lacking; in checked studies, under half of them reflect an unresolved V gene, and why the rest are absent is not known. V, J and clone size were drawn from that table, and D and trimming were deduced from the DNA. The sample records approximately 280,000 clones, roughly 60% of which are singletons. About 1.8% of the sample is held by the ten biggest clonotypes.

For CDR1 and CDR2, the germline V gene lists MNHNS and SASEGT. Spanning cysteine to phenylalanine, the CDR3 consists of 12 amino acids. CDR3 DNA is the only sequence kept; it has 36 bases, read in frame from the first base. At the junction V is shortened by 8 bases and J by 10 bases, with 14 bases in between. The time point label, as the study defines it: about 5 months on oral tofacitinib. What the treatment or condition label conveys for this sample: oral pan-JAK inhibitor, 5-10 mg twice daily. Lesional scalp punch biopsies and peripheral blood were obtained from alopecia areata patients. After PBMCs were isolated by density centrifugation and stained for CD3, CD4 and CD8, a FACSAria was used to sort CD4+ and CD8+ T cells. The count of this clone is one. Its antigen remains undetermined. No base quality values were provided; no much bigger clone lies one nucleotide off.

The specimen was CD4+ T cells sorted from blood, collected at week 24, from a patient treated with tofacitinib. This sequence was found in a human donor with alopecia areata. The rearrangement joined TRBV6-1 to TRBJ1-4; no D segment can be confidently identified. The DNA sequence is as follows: TGTGCCAGCCTGGGCGGACCTGGAAAACTGTTTTTT. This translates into CASLGGPGKLFF.